These 28 T cell receptor beta chains were sequenced from one sample in a study of blood T cells in healthy people across ages. PCR was performed a second time for roughly 6 to 12 cycles using a sample-barcoded 5' primer and a J-beta primer mix. TCRdb analysed the 5' RACE reads with MiXCR anew, one entry per CDR3 protein. The sample holds 1.5 million to 2 million distinct CDR3 sequences; approximately 28% are singletons and the top ten take roughly 8%. Source material: blood. The source is a woman aged 30 to 39 in good health.

The rearrangement links TRBV6-1 to TRBJ2-1; 7 bases fit TRBD2. Germline CDR1 is MNHNS and CDR2 is SASEGT. The V gene end was trimmed by 6 bases and the J gene end by 8 bases; junction bases not matched to a gene: 13. The CDR3 contains 15 residues. CDR3 in DNA: TGTGCCAGCAGCGAGAGGCGGGGGACCTGGGATGAGCAGTTCTTC. Translated: CASSERRGTWDEQFF.

Worth noting for this clonotype: This sequence may be a read error, since a much larger clone differs from it by one base. This CDR3 reads CASGLTGDETEAFF. The CDR3 DNA reads as TGCGCCAGCGGCTTGACAGGAGACGAGACTGAAGCTTTCTTT. V and J are TRBV5-1 and TRBJ1-1; TRBD1 is a possible D gene (6 bases). The CDR3 consists of 14 residues. Germline V gene lookup returns CDR1 SGHRS and CDR2 YFSETQ.

The chain links TRBV29-1 to TRBJ1-6; TRBD1 might be the D (5 bases). The CDR3 totals 13 residues. Germline CDR1 is SQVTM and CDR2 is ANQGSEA. V lost 6 bases and J lost 5, with 11 bases in between. CDR3 sequence: CSVRDADNSPLHF. DNA for the CDR3: TGCAGCGTAAGGGACGCAGATAATTCACCCCTCCACTTT. Complete variable domain (other parts from reference TRBV29-1 and TRBJ1-6): SAVISQKPSRDICQRGTSLTIQCQVDSQVTMMFWYRQQPGQSLTLIATANQGSEATYESGFVIDKFPISRPNLTFSTLTVSNMSPEDSSIYLCSVRDADNSPLHFGNGTRLTVT.

A few counts support this clonotype. This chain uses TRBV12-3 or TRBV12-4 with TRBJ2-1; D is unclear. The ends were cut back, 3 bases at V and 10 bases at J, with 10 bases in the middle. The CDR3 has 12 amino acids. The CDR3: CASSFRLREQFF. The CDR3 bases are TGTGCCAGCAGTTTCCGGCTCAGGGAGCAGTTCTTC.

This clonotype has just a few counts. The rearrangement links TRBV30 to TRBJ1-4, with 9 bases aligning to TRBD1. There are 16 residues in the CDR3. V trimming: 1 base; J trimming: 7 bases; junction bases outside the gene matches: 10. From germline, CDR1 is GTSNPN and CDR2 SVGIG (reference sequence). CDR3 in DNA: TGTGCCTGGAGTGCTCAAGGGACAGGGATCATTGAAAAACTGTTTTTT. This translates into CAWSAQGTGIIEKLFF.

Remarks on this clonotype: Being one base from a much bigger clone, this may be a read error. J is TRBJ2-7 and V is TRBV7-2; no clear D. Germline V gene sequence: CDR1 SGHTA, CDR2 FQGNSA. V was clipped by 4 bases and J by 6 bases, with 10 bases between them. This CDR3 has 12 amino acids. This CDR3 is CASSYAPCEQYF. The CDR3 region has the DNA TGTGCCAGCAGCTACGCTCCCTGCGAGCAGTACTTC.

The chain employs TRBV20-1 and TRBJ1-6; 9 bases align to TRBD1. The V segment lost 4 bases and the J segment 7 bases; nucleotides outside the gene matches: 2. Germline CDR1 reads DFQATT; CDR2 reads SNEGSKA (reference sequence). The CDR3 covers 13 residues. CDR3: CSAIQGANSPLHF. CDR3 in DNA: TGCAGTGCTATACAGGGGGCCAATTCACCCCTCCACTTT.

The V and J genes are TRBV6-1 and TRBJ2-1; 13 bases fit TRBD2. Germline V gene lookup returns CDR1 MNHNS and CDR2 SASEGT. After removal of 8 bases from V and 12 bases from J, the junction contained 10 bases not matched to a gene. The CDR3 consists of 14 residues. Here the CDR3 DNA reads TGTGCCAGCCTCACTAGCGGGAGGGCCGGAGGGCAGTTCTTC. Translation: CASLTSGRAGGQFF.

This clonotype was picked up a small number of times. This chain joins TRBV12-3 or TRBV12-4 and TRBJ1-2; possible D gene TRBD1, 6 bases. Trimming pared 4 bases from V and 6 bases from J, leaving 18 bases between. The CDR3 is 15 amino acids. The CDR3 coding sequence is TGTGCCAGCAGTTCTAAGATACAGGGAAGGAATGGCTACACCTTC. Residues: CASSSKIQGRNGYTF.

J is TRBJ2-7 and V is TRBV20-1; 12 bases match TRBD2. The V gene's germline CDR1 is DFQATT and CDR2 SNEGSKA (reference sequence). Trimming took 5 bases from V and 3 from J; bases not matched to a gene: 5. The CDR3 extends over 14 amino acids. CDR3 bases: TGCAGTGCTCCCTGGACTAGCGGGAACTACGAGCAGTACTTC. This encodes CSAPWTSGNYEQYF.

This clonotype was seen many times. The rearrangement uses TRBV7-2 and TRBJ1-1; a weak D match, TRBD1 (6 bases). V was shortened by 2 bases and J by 2 bases, with 21 bases between the two germline ends. CDR3 size: 18 residues. Germline-derived CDR1 and CDR2 are SGHTA and FQGNSA. The CDR3 region is CASSLRGGRADKNTEAFF. The CDR3 coding sequence is TGTGCCAGCAGCTTAAGGGGGGGGAGGGCGGACAAAAACACTGAAGCTTTCTTT.

There are a few counts of this clonotype. The chain is built from TRBV28 and TRBJ2-5, with TRBD2 matching 10 bases. J was trimmed by 4 bases and V by 9 bases; bases with no gene match: 8. The length of the CDR3 is 14 residues. The V gene's germline CDR1 is MDHEN and CDR2 SYDVKM. The CDR3 reads CASQKAGGAETQYF. DNA for the CDR3: TGTGCCAGTCAAAAAGCGGGAGGGGCAGAGACCCAGTACTTC.

The rearrangement joins TRBV7-9 to TRBJ1-2; 7 nucleotides align to TRBD1. CDR1 is SEHNR, CDR2 FQNEAQ, per germline (reference sequence). V shed 2 bases, J shed 5 bases, and the junction held 11 bases outside the gene matches. There are 16 residues in the CDR3. CDR3 bases: TGTGCCAGCAGCTTAAAAGAGAGGGGGCGCGTTTATGGCTACACCTTC. Encoded protein: CASSLKERGRVYGYTF.

V is TRBV20-1 and J is TRBJ2-7, with 9 bases identical to TRBD2. The ends lost 0 bases at V and 0 bases at J; junction bases unmatched: 6. The CDR3 runs 16 residues. Germline CDR1 is DFQATT and CDR2 is SNEGSKA (reference sequence). In DNA, the CDR3 is TGCAGTGCTAGAGATCCAGAAGCGGGGGGCTCCTACGAGCAGTACTTC. Protein product: CSARDPEAGGSYEQYF.

In this sample, this clonotype turned up many times. The rearrangement joins TRBV6-1 to TRBJ2-7; perhaps TRBD2 as D (5 bases). V dropped 6 bases and J dropped 1 base, with 19 bases sitting between them. This CDR3 has 16 residues. CDR1 is MNHNS, CDR2 SASEGT, per germline. The DNA of the CDR3 is TGTGCCAGCAGGCAACTAGATAGCCCGAATTCCTACGAGCAGTACTTC. Encoded protein: CASRQLDSPNSYEQYF.

This clonotype came up a few times. V usage is TRBV29-1 and J usage is TRBJ1-1; D is uncertain. The CDR3 spans 11 residues. Trimming shortened V by 8 bases and J by 4 bases, and 11 bases separated the two germline ends. Germline loops: CDR1 SQVTM, CDR2 ANQGSEA. The CDR3 DNA reads TGCAGCTCCCACTTGGGCACTGAAGCTTTCTTT. Amino acids: CSSHLGTEAFF.

The chain joins TRBV7-2 to TRBJ1-5, with 7 bases matching TRBD1. The V gene's germline CDR1 is SGHTA and CDR2 FQGNSA. The V segment lost 2 bases and the J segment 3 bases; nucleotides outside the gene matches: 4. This CDR3 is 15 amino acids long. The CDR3 DNA reads TGTGCCAGCAGCTTAACACAGGGGATCAATCAGCCCCAGCATTTT. Translation: CASSLTQGINQPQHF. The whole variable domain, filled in from reference TRBV7-2 and TRBJ1-5, reads GAGVSQSPSNKVTEKGKDVELRCDPISGHTALYWYRQSLGQGLEFLIYFQGNSAPDKSGLPSDRFSAERTGGSVSTLTIQRTQQEDSAVYLCASSLTQGINQPQHFGDGTRLSIL.

The rearrangement joins TRBV15 to TRBJ2-7; D is uncertain. The CDR3 totals 14 residues. V was trimmed by 5 bases and J by 0 bases, leaving 11 bases between them. Germline V lookup: CDR1 LNHNV, CDR2 YYDKDF (reference sequence). The DNA of the CDR3 is TGTGCCACCAGCCGAGCGACGGGCTCCTACGAGCAGTACTTC. This gives the protein CATSRATGSYEQYF.

This clonotype was detected a few times. V usage is TRBV30 and J usage is TRBJ1-2; 9 bases match TRBD1. Trimming cost V 3 bases and J 5 bases; bases outside gene matches: 4. This CDR3 contains 13 residues. Germline lookup yields CDR1 GTSNPN and CDR2 SVGIG (reference sequence). This CDR3 reads CAWRMDRGYGYTF. Written as DNA, the CDR3 is TGTGCCTGGAGGATGGACAGGGGATATGGCTACACCTTC.

In this sample, this clonotype turned up many times. This chain connects TRBV15 to TRBJ2-7; D is unclear. The V gene lost 3 bases and the J gene lost 4 bases, with 10 bases spanning the gap. The CDR3 has 13 residues. Germline lookup yields CDR1 LNHNV and CDR2 YYDKDF (reference sequence). CDR3 protein: CATSSMDGYEQYF. CDR3 DNA: TGTGCCACCAGCAGCATGGACGGATACGAGCAGTACTTC.

The chain is built from TRBV28 and TRBJ2-3; TRBD2 is a possible D gene (6 bases). Germline-derived CDR1 and CDR2 are MDHEN and SYDVKM. The CDR3 has 15 residues. Between the trimmed V and J ends, which lost 4 bases and 6 bases, there was a span of 17 bases. CDR3 sequence reads: CASSSHSGPGDTQYF. The CDR3 DNA sequence: TGTGCCAGCAGTTCCCATAGCGGCCCAGGCGATACGCAGTATTTT.

This clonotype showed up just a few times. The gene calls are TRBV4-2 and TRBJ2-3; maybe TRBD2 (5 bases). CDR1 LGHNA and CDR2 YNFKEQ come from the germline V gene. The CDR3 is 14 amino acids. V lost 3 bases to trimming and J lost 1 base, with 8 bases between them. The CDR3 nucleotides are TGTGCCAGCAGCCAGAACGGGGGCACAGATACGCAGTATTTT. Amino acids: CASSQNGGTDTQYF.

This clonotype turned up a few times. The genes are TRBV7-9 and TRBJ2-1; no firm D call. Trimming stripped 1 base from V and 6 bases from J, with 7 bases between. Germline loops: CDR1 SEHNR, CDR2 FQNEAQ (reference sequence). The CDR3 is made up of 13 amino acids. The CDR3 coding sequence is TGTGCCAGCAGCTTAGGTAGTGCCAATGAGCAGTTCTTC. Protein sequence: CASSLGSANEQFF.

This clonotype has more than one count but fewer than ten. The V gene is TRBV7-9, the J gene TRBJ2-5, with 11 bases identical to TRBD2. V shed 5 bases and J 4 bases; nucleotides not matched to a gene: 6. Germline-derived CDR1 and CDR2 are SEHNR and FQNEAQ (reference sequence). This CDR3 contains 15 residues. The CDR3 loop reads CASSHGTSGRETQYF. As DNA, the CDR3 is TGTGCCAGCAGCCACGGGACTAGCGGTCGAGAGACCCAGTACTTC.

The chain carries TRBV11-2 and TRBJ2-7; D is perhaps TRBD2 (6 bases). V lost 5 bases and J 0 bases, leaving 17 bases between the germline ends. CDR3 size: 16 residues. Germline V gene data show CDR1 as SGHAT and CDR2 as FQNNGV. CDR3 in amino acids: CASSLLPGLSSYEQYF. The CDR3, as DNA: TGTGCCAGCAGCCTCCTCCCGGGACTCAGCTCCTACGAGCAGTACTTC.

Only a few counts were recorded for this clonotype. The V call is TRBV5-1, the J call TRBJ2-1; a weak D match, TRBD1 (6 bases). Trimming took 2 bases from V and 8 from J, leaving 17 bases between them. This CDR3 comprises 15 residues. Per the germline V gene, CDR1 is SGHRS and CDR2 is YFSETQ. CDR3 region: CASSFGTLTLDEQFF. The CDR3 coding sequence is TGCGCCAGCAGCTTTGGGACATTAACTCTCGATGAGCAGTTCTTC.

The chain combines TRBV28 with TRBJ2-5; TRBD2 matches 11 bases. Germline-derived CDR1 and CDR2 are MDHEN and SYDVKM. The CDR3 length is 17 residues. V shed 1 base, J shed 3 bases, and the junction held 7 bases outside the gene matches. The CDR3 sequence is CASSLSRGTSGKETQYF. The CDR3, as DNA: TGTGCCAGCAGTTTATCCAGGGGGACTAGCGGAAAAGAGACCCAGTACTTC.

The sample holds a few counts of this clonotype. The chain has TRBV6-2 or TRBV6-3 and TRBJ2-1, with TRBD2 matching over 9 bases. The V gene end was trimmed by 6 bases and the J gene end by 8 bases; junction bases not matched to a gene: 17. This CDR3 region has 17 residues. Germline V gives CDR1 MNHEY, CDR2 SVGEGT. The DNA of the CDR3 is TGTGCCAGCAGCACCCGGACTAGCGCATACCCAAGGGATGAGCAGTTCTTC. It yields the protein CASSTRTSAYPRDEQFF.